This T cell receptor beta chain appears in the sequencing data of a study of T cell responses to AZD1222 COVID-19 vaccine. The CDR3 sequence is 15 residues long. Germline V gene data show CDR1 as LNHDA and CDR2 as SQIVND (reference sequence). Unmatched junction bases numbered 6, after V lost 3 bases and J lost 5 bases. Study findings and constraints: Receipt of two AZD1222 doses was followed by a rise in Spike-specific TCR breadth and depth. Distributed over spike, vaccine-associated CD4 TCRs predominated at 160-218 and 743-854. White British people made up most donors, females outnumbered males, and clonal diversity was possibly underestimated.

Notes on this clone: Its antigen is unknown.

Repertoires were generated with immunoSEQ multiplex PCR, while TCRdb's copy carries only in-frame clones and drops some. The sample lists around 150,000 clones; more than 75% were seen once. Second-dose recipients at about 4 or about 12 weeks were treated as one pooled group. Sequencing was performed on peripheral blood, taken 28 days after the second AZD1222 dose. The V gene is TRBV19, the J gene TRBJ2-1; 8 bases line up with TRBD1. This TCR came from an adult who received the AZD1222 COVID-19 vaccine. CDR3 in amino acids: CASSILGQGNNEQFF. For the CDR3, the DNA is TGTGCCAGTAGTATTTTAGGACAGGGTAACAATGAGCAGTTCTTC.